The 10 T cell receptor beta chains reported below all come from one sample, sequenced in a study of blood T cell repertoires in COVID-19. TCRdb's copy holds only in-frame clones and misses some; the assay was immunoSEQ multiplex PCR. Of around 450,000 clones in the sample, 75% to 90% are singletons; the top ten hold 0.7%. What was sequenced was PBMCs or T cells enriched from blood (not recorded which). These receptors all stem from a woman aged 18-29 years who had recovered from COVID-19.

This sequence joins TRBV7-2 and TRBJ1-3, with a weak D call TRBD1 (6 bases). From germline, CDR1 is SGHTA and CDR2 FQGNSA. V lost 5 bases, J lost 4 bases, and 21 bases lay in between. The CDR3 consists of 17 residues. This CDR3 reads CASSDRLRAPWGNTIYF. The CDR3 coding sequence is TGTGCCAGCAGCGACAGGTTAAGGGCTCCTTGGGGAAACACCATATATTTT. Supplemented by reference TRBV7-2 and TRBJ1-3, the full variable domain reads GAGVSQSPSNKVTEKGKDVELRCDPISGHTALYWYRQSLGQGLEFLIYFQGNSAPDKSGLPSDRFSAERTGGSVSTLTIQRTQQEDSAVYLCASSDRLRAPWGNTIYFGEGSWLTVV.

The chain is built from TRBV3-1 (or the pseudogene TRBV3-2) and TRBJ1-2, with D possibly being TRBD1 (5 bases). CDR1 is LGHDT and CDR2 is YNNKEL in the germline V gene (reference sequence). Deletions cut 4 bases from V and 8 bases from J, with 14 bases between. CDR3 length: 13 residues. CDR3 coding DNA: TGTGCCAGCAGCCTTCAGGGATGGAGAGGCTACACCTTC. Translated, it gives CASSLQGWRGYTF.

The chain joins TRBV6-1 to TRBJ2-3; D unclear. Looked up from germline, CDR1 is MNHNS and CDR2 is SASEGT. The CDR3 consists of 14 residues. V gave up 3 bases and J gave up 0 bases, with 7 bases separating them. In DNA, the CDR3 is TGTGCCAGCAGTGATGTCCCTAGCACAGATACGCAGTATTTT. This encodes CASSDVPSTDTQYF.

This sequence joins TRBV2 and TRBJ2-7; D is undetermined. The CDR3 totals 13 residues. Trimming left V 0 bases short and J 7 bases short, with 10 bases between. Germline CDR1 is SNHLY and CDR2 is FYNNEI. CDR3 DNA sequence: TGTGCCAGCAGTGAAGCAAAACAGTGGGAGCAGTACTTC. Translating gives CASSEAKQWEQYF.

This clone showed up just once. In DNA form, the CDR3 reads TGTGCCAGCAGTCCCATTGAGGATGGGAGCATTCAGTACTTC. It is translated as CASSPIEDGSIQYF. This chain connects TRBV3-1 (or the pseudogene TRBV3-2) to TRBJ2-4; maybe TRBD2 (5 bases). The CDR3 extends over 14 amino acids. The V and J ends lost 6 bases and 9 bases respectively, with 18 bases between them. Germline V gene lookup returns CDR1 LGHDT and CDR2 YNNKEL (reference sequence).

The rearrangement joins TRBV5-1 to TRBJ1-3; D uncertain. V lost 1 base and J 3 bases, leaving 8 bases between the germline ends. Germline V lookup: CDR1 SGHRS, CDR2 YFSETQ. CDR3 size: 14 residues. This chain's CDR3 is CASSLTTIGNTIYF. The CDR3 DNA is TGCGCCAGCAGCTTGACAACGATTGGAAACACCATATATTTT.

The V gene is TRBV30, the J gene TRBJ2-7, with D possibly being TRBD1 (8 bases). The CDR3 contains 15 residues. Trimming removed 0 bases at V and 4 bases at J, with 16 bases between. Germline values: CDR1 GTSNPN, CDR2 SVGIG (reference sequence). The CDR3 loop is CAWSVGGTGVYEQYF. The CDR3 nucleotides read TGTGCCTGGAGTGTGGGGGGGACAGGAGTGTACGAGCAGTACTTC.

V is TRBV10-2 and J is TRBJ1-1; D is ambiguous. Per germline, CDR1 WSHSY and CDR2 SAAADI. V gave up 4 bases and J gave up 1 base, with 4 bases separating them. This CDR3 spans 12 amino acids. For the CDR3, the DNA is TGCGCCAGCAGTGGACAGAACACTGAAGCTTTCTTT. Its protein is CASSGQNTEAFF.

This rearrangement joins TRBV5-6 to TRBJ1-1, with 9 bases matching TRBD1. V gave up 2 bases and J gave up 4 bases; unmatched junction bases: 3. The CDR3 length is 14 residues. CDR1 and CDR2 from the germline V gene are SGHDT and YYEEEE. The DNA for the CDR3 is TGTGCCAGCAGCTTTCCGACAGGGGGCACTGAAGCTTTCTTT. Its protein product is CASSFPTGGTEAFF.

The chain links TRBV7-9 to TRBJ1-4, with 10 bases aligning to TRBD1. This CDR3 region has 15 residues. Germline loops: CDR1 SEHNR, CDR2 FQNEAQ (reference sequence). J gave up 7 bases and V 1 base, and 3 bases lay outside the gene matches. The CDR3 loop reads CASSLGTGGLEKLFF. DNA of the CDR3: TGTGCCAGCAGCTTAGGGACAGGGGGACTTGAAAAACTGTTTTTT.